One sample yielded the 26 T cell receptor beta chains listed below, sequenced in a study of blood T cell repertoires in COVID-19 (dated by TCRdb to about 2020). The library came from the immunoSEQ multiplex PCR assay. Held by TCRdb, this immuneACCESS table contains in-frame sequences only and omits some clones. Under half of the omission traces to an unresolved V gene where checked; the cause of the rest is unknown. This sample holds about 160,000 clones; about four fifths were observed only once. Approximately 13% of the sample rests with the top ten. The sequencing sample was made of peripheral blood. The origin of the receptors is a woman older than 75 with acute or convalescent COVID-19.

In DNA form, the CDR3 reads TGTGCCACCAGCAGAGATCCGACAGGGGTTAATGAAAAACTGTTTTTT. Protein sequence: CATSRDPTGVNEKLFF. The chain recombines TRBV15 with TRBJ1-4, with 8 bases lining up with TRBD1. The germline V gene encodes CDR1 LNHNV and CDR2 YYDKDF (reference sequence). The CDR3 consists of 16 residues. V shed 0 bases, J shed 4 bases, and the junction held 4 bases outside the gene matches.

The rearrangement uses TRBV18 and TRBJ2-7; D possibly corresponds to TRBD1 (5 bases). Trimming pared 6 bases from V and 1 base from J, leaving 10 bases between. The CDR3 has 13 residues. Germline V lookup: CDR1 KGHSH, CDR2 LQKENI. DNA of the CDR3: TGTGCCAGCTCTTCGGACATTTCCTACGAGCAGTACTTC. Its protein is CASSSDISYEQYF.

This clone was observed once. The chain links TRBV5-1 to TRBJ1-4; TRBD1 might be the D (6 bases). The CDR3 runs to 16 residues. The germline CDR1 and CDR2 sequences are SGHRS and YFSETQ. Trimming took 7 bases from V and 0 from J, leaving 16 bases between them. CDR3 nucleotides: TGCGCCAGCGGGCAGGGGACGGCAACAACTAATGAAAAACTGTTTTTT. Translation: CASGQGTATTNEKLFF.

The gene calls are TRBV6-5 and TRBJ1-2, with a tentative D call TRBD1 (6 bases). The germline CDR1 and CDR2 sequences are MNHEY and SVGAGI. The V end lost 0 bases, the J end lost 5 bases, and 13 bases lay between the germline ends. The CDR3 is 15 residues long. The CDR3 is CASSYSSGQVYGYTF. CDR3 in DNA: TGTGCCAGCAGTTACTCTTCGGGACAAGTTTATGGCTACACCTTC.

This chain links TRBV4-1 with TRBJ1-5, with a weak D call TRBD1 (6 bases). Looked up from germline, CDR1 is MGHRA and CDR2 is YSYEKL. V lost 3 bases to trimming and J lost 4 bases, with 16 bases between them. This CDR3 region has 16 residues. This CDR3 is CASSQGGQFLNQPQHF. The CDR3 coding sequence is TGCGCCAGCAGCCAGGGGGGGCAGTTCCTTAATCAGCCCCAGCATTTT.

This clone was seen a few times. This rearrangement joins TRBV18 to TRBJ1-1; TRBD1 matches 9 bases. Germline V gene sequence: CDR1 KGHSH, CDR2 LQKENI. This CDR3 spans 18 amino acids. The ends lost 2 bases at V and 0 bases at J; junction bases unmatched: 10. The CDR3 nucleotides are TGTGCCAGCTCACCAAGTCTCCGGACAGGGGCCCTGAACACTGAAGCTTTCTTT. Protein product: CASSPSLRTGALNTEAFF.

The DNA for the CDR3 is TGTGCCAGCAGCTTAGGCGGGGCTCAAGAGACCCAGTACTTC. This gives the protein CASSLGGAQETQYF. The chain links TRBV11-2 to TRBJ2-5; possibly TRBD2 for D (6 bases). Germline V lookup: CDR1 SGHAT, CDR2 FQNNGV. V was pared by 1 base and J by 2 bases, with 8 bases between. The CDR3 loop spans 14 amino acids.

The chain has TRBV19 and TRBJ1-4; D not resolved. The germline V gene has CDR1 LNHDA and CDR2 SQIVND (reference sequence). The V end was cut by 3 bases, the J end by 4 bases, with 6 bases between. The CDR3 spans 13 residues. CDR3 amino acids: CASSIGNNEKLFF. The CDR3 bases are TGTGCCAGTAGTATCGGTAATAATGAAAAACTGTTTTTT. The whole variable domain, remainder taken from reference TRBV19 and TRBJ1-4, is DGGITQSPKYLFRKEGQNVTLSCEQNLNHDAMYWYRQDPGQGLRLIYYSQIVNDFQKGDIAEGYSVSREKKESFPLTVTSAQKNPTAFYLCASSIGNNEKLFFGSGTQLSVL.

The V call is TRBV27, the J call TRBJ2-1; the D is unclear. Trimming left V 6 bases short and J 6 bases short, with 15 bases between. The germline V gene has CDR1 MNHEY and CDR2 SMNVEV (reference sequence). This CDR3 has 14 amino acids. The CDR3 DNA reads as TGTGCCAGCAGCCAACGCTCCTATCGCAATGAGCAGTTCTTC. Amino acids: CASSQRSYRNEQFF.

The chain uses TRBV11-3 and TRBJ2-2; perhaps TRBD2 as D (5 bases). The length of the CDR3 is 15 residues. V lost 3 bases and J 3 bases, leaving 11 bases between the germline ends. Germline lookup yields CDR1 SGHNT and CDR2 YENEEA. This CDR3 is CASSFDAGDTGELFF. DNA for the CDR3: TGTGCCAGCAGCTTCGACGCCGGGGACACCGGGGAGCTGTTTTTT.

The rearrangement links TRBV7-6 to TRBJ1-1; a possible D gene is TRBD1 (6 bases). The CDR3 totals 15 residues. Germline V gene sequence: CDR1 SGHVS, CDR2 FNYEAQ. V was cut by 0 bases and J by 6 bases, with 14 bases left in between. The DNA for the CDR3 is TGTGCCAGCAGCTTAGCAATAGGGGGAATCTCTGAAGCTTTCTTT. It specifies CASSLAIGGISEAFF.

The V call is TRBV29-1, the J call TRBJ2-7; possibly TRBD2 for D (5 bases). The CDR3 loop spans 13 amino acids. In germline, CDR1 is SQVTM, CDR2 ANQGSEA. Trimming pared 3 bases from V and 2 bases from J, leaving 11 bases between. CDR3 region: CSVDDHGTYEQYF. In DNA form, the CDR3 reads TGCAGCGTTGACGACCACGGGACCTACGAGCAGTACTTC.

The rearrangement joins TRBV7-9 to TRBJ2-4; TRBD1 matches at 11 bases. The CDR3 has 16 amino acids. Germline CDR1 SEHNR, CDR2 FQNEAQ (reference sequence). J gave up 1 base and V 5 bases, and 4 bases lay outside the gene matches. The CDR3 coding sequence is TGTGCCAGCAGCCCCGGACAGGGGGCCGCCAAAAACATTCAGTACTTC. As protein: CASSPGQGAAKNIQYF. Full variable domain (rest looked up from reference TRBV7-9 and TRBJ2-4): DTGVSQNPRHKITKRGQNVTFRCDPISEHNRLYWYRQTLGQGPEFLTYFQNEAQLEKSRLLSDRFSAERPKGSFSTLEIQRTEQGDSAMYLCASSPGQGAAKNIQYFGAGTRLSVL.

The chain employs TRBV9 and TRBJ2-7; 14 bases are shared with TRBD2. V gave up 4 bases and J gave up 7 bases; unmatched junction bases: 7. Per germline, CDR1 SGDLS and CDR2 YYNGEE. This CDR3 has 15 residues. The CDR3 is CASSPRLAGGREQYF. CDR3 coding DNA: TGTGCCAGCAGCCCCCGACTAGCGGGGGGGCGAGAGCAGTACTTC.

This chain uses TRBV11-2 with TRBJ1-2, with TRBD1 matching over 7 bases. V lost 0 bases to trimming and J lost 10 bases; unmatched junction nucleotides: 5. The germline CDR1 and CDR2 sequences are SGHAT and FQNNGV. The CDR3 is 13 amino acids. CDR3 residues: CASSLDAGGDYTF. For the CDR3, the DNA is TGTGCCAGCAGCTTAGATGCAGGGGGTGACTACACCTTC.

In this sample, this clone turned up once. J is TRBJ2-1 and V is TRBV6-6, with a possible D match to TRBD2 (5 bases). CDR1 and CDR2 (germline): MNHNY, SVGAGI (reference sequence). This CDR3 region has 16 residues. Between the trimmed V and J ends, which lost 2 bases and 7 bases, there was a span of 18 bases. CDR3 DNA: TGTGCCAGCAGTTACGGGTCCATCTTCGCGGGTAATGAGCAGTTCTTC. Amino acids: CASSYGSIFAGNEQFF.

The rearrangement uses TRBV6-5 and TRBJ1-6, with no clear D. Germline CDR1 is MNHEY and CDR2 is SVGAGI. CDR3 length equals 15 residues. With 2 bases removed from V and 6 bases from J, the gap between germline ends came to 11 bases. CDR3 in DNA: TGTGCCAGCAGTTACCGGCAGGTGCTTAATTCACCCCTCCACTTT. Protein: CASSYRQVLNSPLHF.

The genes are TRBV25-1 and TRBJ2-7, with 11 bases fitting TRBD2. The CDR3 consists of 14 residues. Germline CDR1 is MGHDK and CDR2 is SYGVNS. With V trimmed by 8 bases and J by 3 bases, 6 bases remained unmatched. CDR3 in amino acids: CASSRTSGLYEQYF. Here the CDR3 DNA reads TGTGCCAGCTCCCGGACTAGCGGGCTCTACGAGCAGTACTTC.

The rearrangement uses TRBV29-1 and TRBJ2-7; 9 nucleotides align to TRBD1. The CDR3 is made up of 15 amino acids. With 7 bases clipped from V and 4 bases from J, the junction kept 14 bases outside the gene matches. CDR1 is SQVTM, CDR2 ANQGSEA, per germline. CDR3 sequence (DNA): TGCAGCGCCCTAAGAAGGGGACAGGGTGGGTACGAGCAGTACTTC. This encodes CSALRRGQGGYEQYF.

This clone was seen a few times. The rearrangement links TRBV9 to TRBJ2-6, with 8 bases that match TRBD2. Germline V CDR1 and CDR2: SGDLS, YYNGEE. The CDR3 spans 18 residues. V gave up 0 bases and J gave up 2 bases; unmatched junction bases: 7. CDR3 in DNA: TGTGCCAGCAGCGTAGAAAGCGGGAGTATCCCTGGGGCCAACGTCCTGACTTTC. This codes for CASSVESGSIPGANVLTF.

The chain carries TRBV28 and TRBJ2-7, with 7 bases aligning to TRBD2. CDR1 and CDR2 from the germline V gene are MDHEN and SYDVKM. J lost 4 bases, V lost 3 bases, and 9 bases had no gene match. This CDR3 is 15 amino acids long. CDR3 DNA: TGTGCCAGCAGTTTGTTTGCTAGCGGCAGATACGAGCAGTACTTC. It translates to CASSLFASGRYEQYF.

This chain links TRBV19 with TRBJ2-7; 10 bases align to TRBD2. CDR3 length equals 15 residues. CDR1 and CDR2 (germline): LNHDA, SQIVND (reference sequence). V gave up 5 bases and J gave up 1 base; unmatched junction bases: 5. The CDR3 DNA is TGTGCCAGTAGTGCTAGCGGGAGTGGGTCCTACGAGCAGTACTTC. Amino acids: CASSASGSGSYEQYF.

V is TRBV7-9 and J is TRBJ1-2; 8 nucleotides agree with TRBD1. The CDR3 totals 14 residues. Germline V gene data show CDR1 as SEHNR and CDR2 as FQNEAQ (reference sequence). J was trimmed by 4 bases and V by 5 bases; bases with no gene match: 6. The DNA for the CDR3 is TGTGCCAGCAGCCTGACAGGGGACTCCTATGGCTACACCTTC. Its translation is CASSLTGDSYGYTF.

The chain employs TRBV7-3 and TRBJ1-4; D not certain. This CDR3 is 17 amino acids long. Germline values: CDR1 SGHTA, CDR2 FQGTGA. The germline V and J ends were trimmed by 5 bases and 7 bases, with 23 bases remaining between them. The CDR3 loop reads CASSPIRRSADFEKLFF. As DNA, the CDR3 is TGTGCCAGCAGCCCTATTAGACGGTCCGCGGATTTTGAAAAACTGTTTTTT.

This rearrangement joins TRBV6-5 to TRBJ2-1, with TRBD2 matching 13 bases. The junction had 1 base not matched to a gene; V was cut back by 3 bases and J by 8 bases. Per the germline V gene, CDR1 is MNHEY and CDR2 is SVGAGI. The CDR3 loop spans 14 amino acids. This chain's CDR3 is CASSYGLAGDEQFF. Written as DNA, the CDR3 is TGTGCCAGCAGTTATGGACTAGCGGGGGATGAGCAGTTCTTC.

J is TRBJ2-2 and V is TRBV5-1; 11 positions match TRBD1. CDR3 length: 16 amino acids. Trimming cost V 1 base and J 4 bases; bases outside gene matches: 3. Germline CDR1 reads SGHRS; CDR2 reads YFSETQ. Here the CDR3 DNA reads TGCGCCAGCAGCTTGCCCGGGACAGGGGGCACCGGGGAGCTGTTTTTT. It yields the protein CASSLPGTGGTGELFF.